This section outlines one T cell receptor (beta chain) sequence together with its context. Generated by immunoSEQ multiplex PCR, the TCRdb table keeps only in-frame clones and is missing some. The sample lists tens of thousands of clones, roughly 91% occurring once. This entry belongs to a study of blood T cell repertoires in COVID-19. V shed 4 bases and J shed 3 bases, with 19 bases lying between them. The CDR3 contains 16 residues. Germline V lookup: CDR1 LNHNV, CDR2 YYDKDF (reference sequence). The specimen was peripheral blood. The sequence was obtained from a woman over 75 with active COVID-19. The chain joins TRBV15 to TRBJ2-7; a weak D match, TRBD2 (5 bases). The CDR3 spells CATSTGKSSPFYEQYF. The CDR3 DNA reads TGTGCCACCAGCACCGGGAAGAGCTCCCCTTTCTACGAGCAGTACTTC.